The clone carrying this T cell receptor beta chain was counted only a few times. Its antigen is not identified. The sample comes from a study of cytomegalovirus exposure and HLA in healthy donors. The PCR used 60 Vbeta and 13 Jbeta primers. Original processing methods: Tens of millions of unique TCR beta chains, roughly 11 million of them shared, were counted by a later analysis. Clones were read by immunoSEQ multiplex PCR, and TCRdb kept only the in-frame ones, dropping some. The V and J calls and clone size come from that table; D and trimming were worked out from the DNA. Among approximately 170,000 clones, around 77% were seen once, and the ten largest hold roughly 1.4%. This CDR3 is built from 12 residues. V lost 5 bases, J lost 7 bases, and 12 bases lay in between. Per germline, CDR1 GTSNPN and CDR2 SVGIG (reference sequence). Overall study results and limits: A later examination showed that TCR association rates differed by HLA locus, with DRB1 most and HLA-C fewest.

The J gene is TRBJ2-1, the V gene TRBV30; tentative D call: TRBD2 (6 bases). The sequenced sample consisted of PBMCs. This receptor was obtained from a man aged 40-50 years in good health and CMV-seronegative. CDR3 residues: CAWASVRNEQFF. The CDR3 DNA is TGTGCCTGGGCTAGCGTGCGGAATGAGCAGTTCTTC.